The rows below give T cell receptor beta chains drawn from one sample of a study of CD8+CD57+ T cells in acquired aplastic anemia. TCRdb independently ran MiXCR on the reads; one entry per CDR3 protein. The table lists about 200,000 distinct CDR3 sequences, approximately 65% of them singletons, with about 60% in the top ten. Sequencing used sorted CD4+, CD8+, or CD8+CD57+ T cells (not recorded which) from PBMCs. These receptors were obtained from a human donor with aplastic anemia. Both conserved end residues are part of each CDR3. The D gene is left open where the match is weak. Clone size is stated in some rows and not others, as once, few, many or a class when expanded.

cdr3_aa: CATSVTSGQETQYF; cdr3_nt: TGTGCCACCAGCGTGACTAGCGGGCAAGAGACCCAGTACTTC; d_call: TRBD2; v_call: TRBV15; clone_size: .; j_call: TRBJ2-5
cdr3_aa: CASSQSPGQPRGYTF; cdr3_nt: TGTGCCAGCAGCCAGTCTCCGGGACAGCCGCGGGGCTACACCTTC; d_call: TRBD1; v_call: TRBV7-2; clone_size: .; j_call: TRBJ1-2
cdr3_aa: CASSQNRDGYTF; cdr3_nt: TGTGCCAGCAGCCAGAACAGGGATGGCTACACCTTC; d_call: .; v_call: TRBV5-6; clone_size: .; j_call: TRBJ1-2
cdr3_aa: CASSPWQGQGGYGYTF; cdr3_nt: TGTGCCAGCAGCCCCTGGCAGGGACAGGGAGGGTATGGCTACACCTTC; d_call: TRBD1; v_call: TRBV5-6; clone_size: .; j_call: TRBJ1-2
cdr3_aa: CASSTYGGVEDTQYF; cdr3_nt: TGTGCCAGCAGCACCTATGGGGGTGTGGAAGATACGCAGTATTTT; d_call: .; v_call: TRBV7-9; clone_size: .; j_call: TRBJ2-3
cdr3_aa: CASSLGGGDNNEQFF; cdr3_nt: TGTGCCAGCAGCTTGGGCGGAGGAGACAACAATGAGCAGTTCTTC; d_call: .; v_call: TRBV5-4; clone_size: .; j_call: TRBJ2-1
cdr3_aa: CASSIFRTSNQPQHF; cdr3_nt: TGTGCCAGTAGTATCTTCCGGACTAGCAATCAGCCCCAGCATTTT; d_call: .; v_call: TRBV19; clone_size: .; j_call: TRBJ1-5
cdr3_aa: CASSRDSSYNEQFF; cdr3_nt: TGTGCCAGCAGTAGGGACAGTTCCTACAATGAGCAGTTCTTC; d_call: TRBD1; v_call: TRBV2; clone_size: .; j_call: TRBJ2-1
cdr3_aa: CGATRRGQGNQPQHF; cdr3_nt: TGCGGTGCCACTCGTCGAGGACAGGGGAATCAGCCCCAGCATTTT; d_call: TRBD1; v_call: TRBV20-1; clone_size: few; j_call: TRBJ1-5
cdr3_aa: CASSMGTGSNGTF; cdr3_nt: TGTGCCAGTAGTATGGGGACAGGGTCGAATGGCACCTTC; d_call: TRBD1; v_call: TRBV19; clone_size: .; j_call: TRBJ1-2
cdr3_aa: CASSKTGISYEQYF; cdr3_nt: TGTGCCAGTAGTAAGACAGGGATCTCCTACGAGCAGTACTTC; d_call: TRBD1; v_call: TRBV19; clone_size: .; j_call: TRBJ2-7
cdr3_aa: CATSREATSTDTQYF; cdr3_nt: TGTGCCACCTCTCGGGAGGCGACTAGCACAGATACGCAGTATTTT; d_call: TRBD2; v_call: TRBV7-7; clone_size: .; j_call: TRBJ2-3
cdr3_aa: CSAPGGGQGNPEQYF; cdr3_nt: TGCAGTGCCCCTGGGGGGGGACAGGGTAATCCCGAGCAGTACTTC; d_call: TRBD1; v_call: TRBV20-1; clone_size: once; j_call: TRBJ2-7
cdr3_aa: CASSQDYGSETQYF; cdr3_nt: TGCGCCAGCAGCCAAGATTACGGGTCGGAGACCCAGTACTTC; d_call: .; v_call: TRBV4-1; clone_size: many; j_call: TRBJ2-5
cdr3_aa: CASWGQGQEFYEQYF; cdr3_nt: TGTGCCAGCTGGGGCCAAGGACAGGAATTCTACGAGCAGTACTTC; d_call: TRBD1; v_call: TRBV28; clone_size: .; j_call: TRBJ2-7
cdr3_aa: CASSQGLAGGSSYEQYF; cdr3_nt: TGCGCCAGCAGCCAGGGACTAGCGGGGGGGAGCTCCTACGAGCAGTACTTC; d_call: TRBD2; v_call: TRBV5-1; clone_size: .; j_call: TRBJ2-7